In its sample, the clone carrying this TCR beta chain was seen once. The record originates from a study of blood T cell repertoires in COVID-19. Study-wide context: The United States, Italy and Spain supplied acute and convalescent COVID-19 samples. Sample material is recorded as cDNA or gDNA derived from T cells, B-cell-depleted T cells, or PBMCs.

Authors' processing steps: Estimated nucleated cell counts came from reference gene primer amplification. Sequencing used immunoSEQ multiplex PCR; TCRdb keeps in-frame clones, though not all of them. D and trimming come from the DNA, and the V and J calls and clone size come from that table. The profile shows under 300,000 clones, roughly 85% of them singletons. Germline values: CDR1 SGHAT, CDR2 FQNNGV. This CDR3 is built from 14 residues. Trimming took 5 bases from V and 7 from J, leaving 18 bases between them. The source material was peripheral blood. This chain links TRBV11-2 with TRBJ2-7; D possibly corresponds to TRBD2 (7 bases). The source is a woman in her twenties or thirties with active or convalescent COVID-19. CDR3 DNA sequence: TGTGCCAGCAGCGCCATTAGGGGGGGTAATGAGCAGTACTTC. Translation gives CASSAIRGGNEQYF.